A single sample is the source of the 26 T cell receptor beta chains below, sequenced in a study of CD8 T cells in Susac syndrome. Reverse transcription of roughly 0.5 to 1 ug RNA was carried out with random hexamers. TCRdb analysed the immunoSEQ multiplex PCR reads with MiXCR anew, one entry per CDR3 protein. The repertoire holds about 200,000 distinct CDR3 sequences, with roughly 90% as singletons. Sequenced material: CD4+ T cells from PBMCs. These receptors all come from a human donor with Susac syndrome.

This clonotype was detected only a few times. The chain is built from TRBV4-2 and TRBJ1-2; 9 bases agree with TRBD1. V was clipped by 3 bases and J by 2 bases; unmatched bases: 4. This CDR3 comprises 15 residues. Germline loops: CDR1 LGHNA, CDR2 YNFKEQ. In DNA form, the CDR3 reads TGTGCCAGCAGCCAGACAGACAGGGGGAACTATGGCTACACCTTC. Amino acids: CASSQTDRGNYGYTF.

This clonotype was seen only once. The chain carries TRBV9 and TRBJ2-3; D perhaps matches TRBD1 (5 bases). This CDR3 is built from 14 residues. V was pared by 3 bases and J by 3 bases, with 11 bases between. Germline V gene data show CDR1 as SGDLS and CDR2 as YYNGEE. The DNA of the CDR3 is TGTGCCAGCAGCGGCAGGGTAGGAACAGATACGCAGTATTTT. Its translation: CASSGRVGTDTQYF.

The CDR3 DNA follows: TGTGCCAGCAGAAGGGGCAGTCAGCCCCAGCATTTT. It codes for CASRRGSQPQHF. The chain has TRBV2 and TRBJ1-5; possibly TRBD1 for D (5 bases). CDR3 length equals 12 residues. The V end was cut by 6 bases, the J end by 6 bases, with 9 bases between. The germline CDR1 and CDR2 sequences are SNHLY and FYNNEI.

The chain combines TRBV6-5 with TRBJ1-5, with a possible D match to TRBD1 (6 bases). V was pared by 6 bases and J by 3 bases, with 15 bases between. There are 15 residues in the CDR3. In germline, CDR1 is MNHEY, CDR2 SVGAGI. DNA for the CDR3: TGTGCCAGCAGAGACACAGGGACGATCAATCAGCCCCAGCATTTT. Encoded protein: CASRDTGTINQPQHF.

This clonotype was seen only once. This rearrangement joins TRBV3-1 to TRBJ2-7; TRBD2 might be the D (6 bases). CDR1 LGHDT and CDR2 YNNKEL come from the germline V gene (reference sequence). This CDR3 is built from 14 residues. Trimming removed 4 bases from V and 0 bases from J, with 10 bases in between. In DNA form, the CDR3 reads TGTGCCAGCAGCCCTAGCGCGAGCTCCTACGAGCAGTACTTC. Translated, it gives CASSPSASSYEQYF.

The chain combines TRBV30 with TRBJ1-6; unclear D gene. The CDR3 is 16 amino acids. Trimming removed 1 base at V and 5 bases at J, with 15 bases between. Germline CDR1 is GTSNPN and CDR2 is SVGIG (reference sequence). The CDR3 region is CAWSALGPENNSPLHF. The DNA of the CDR3 is TGTGCCTGGAGTGCCCTAGGGCCAGAAAATAATTCACCCCTCCACTTT. Full variable domain (outside the CDR3, taken from reference TRBV30 and TRBJ1-6): SQTIHQWPATLVQPVGSPLSLECTVEGTSNPNLYWYRQAAGRGLQLLFYSVGIGQISSEVPQNLSASRPQDRQFILSSKKLLLSDSGFYLCAWSALGPENNSPLHFGNGTRLTVT.

V and J are TRBV6-1 and TRBJ1-5; D unresolved. Trimming stripped 7 bases from V and 9 bases from J, with 31 bases between. The CDR3 runs 18 residues. From germline, CDR1 is MNHNS and CDR2 SASEGT. This chain's CDR3 is CASTPVSGKTTIRSPQHF. Written as DNA, the CDR3 is TGTGCCAGCACTCCGGTCTCGGGGAAAACAACCATCCGATCGCCCCAGCATTTT.

This clonotype was seen only once. The rearrangement joins TRBV6-6 to TRBJ1-2; 10 bases line up with TRBD1. Germline V gene sequence: CDR1 MNHNY, CDR2 SVGAGI (reference sequence). Trimming cost V 7 bases and J 2 bases; bases outside gene matches: 7. The CDR3 extends over 15 amino acids. The CDR3 DNA is TGTGCCAGCATCTCAGGACAGGGGGTGAACTATGGCTACACCTTC. It specifies CASISGQGVNYGYTF.

The chain links TRBV18 to TRBJ1-2, with 7 bases fitting TRBD1. The CDR3 extends over 14 amino acids. V lost 8 bases and J lost 0; bases outside the gene matches: 6. Germline CDR1 reads KGHSH; CDR2 reads LQKENI. This chain's CDR3 is CASRTGATNYGYTF. CDR3 nucleotide sequence: TGTGCCAGCCGGACAGGAGCCACTAACTATGGCTACACCTTC.

CDR3 protein: CASSETQGGYEQYF. The CDR3 coding sequence is TGTGCCAGCAGTGAAACCCAGGGGGGATACGAGCAGTACTTC. The V gene is TRBV2, the J gene TRBJ2-7; the D gene is possibly TRBD1 (7 bases). The germline V gene encodes CDR1 SNHLY and CDR2 FYNNEI. This CDR3 spans 14 amino acids. Deletions cut 2 bases from V and 4 bases from J, with 12 bases between.

The rearrangement uses TRBV7-3 and TRBJ2-1, with D perhaps TRBD1 (7 bases). Trimming stripped 6 bases from V and 9 bases from J, with 12 bases between. The V gene's germline CDR1 is SGHTA and CDR2 FQGTGA. The CDR3 has 12 residues. The CDR3 bases are TGTGCCAGCAGGTATCAGGGGGGTGAGCAGTTCTTC. It codes for CASRYQGGEQFF.

The rearrangement links TRBV7-8 to TRBJ2-7; D gene uncertain. The CDR3 runs 12 residues. With 3 bases removed from V and 2 bases from J, the gap between germline ends came to 5 bases. Germline values: CDR1 SGHVS, CDR2 FQNEAQ. The CDR3 region has the DNA TGTGCCAGCAGCTTTAACCCCTACGAGCAGTACTTC. The encoded protein is CASSFNPYEQYF.

This chain links TRBV6-1 with TRBJ1-6, with D perhaps matching TRBD1 (5 bases). With 2 bases removed from V and 10 bases from J, the gap between germline ends came to 15 bases. In germline, CDR1 is MNHNS, CDR2 SASEGT. The CDR3 contains 15 residues. CDR3 DNA sequence: TGTGCCAGCAGTGAATGGTTCGGGGGAAAATCACCCCTCCACTTT. Protein product: CASSEWFGGKSPLHF.

The chain couples TRBV4-1 to TRBJ1-4; no reliable D call. CDR3 length: 13 amino acids. Germline V lookup: CDR1 MGHRA, CDR2 YSYEKL. V lost 1 base and J 4 bases, leaving 4 bases between the germline ends. This chain's CDR3 is CASSQAHNEKLFF. The CDR3 DNA sequence: TGCGCCAGCAGCCAAGCCCATAATGAAAAACTGTTTTTT.

The V and J genes are TRBV5-5 and TRBJ2-1; 9 bases map to TRBD2. The CDR3 has 15 amino acids. Germline CDR1 and CDR2: SGHKS and YYEKEE (reference sequence). The trim removed 5 bases at V and 4 bases at J, leaving 7 bases unmatched. The CDR3 is CASRNGTSLYNEQFF. The CDR3 DNA follows: TGTGCCAGCAGGAACGGGACTAGCCTGTACAATGAGCAGTTCTTC.

The chain is built from TRBV2 and TRBJ2-3, with D hard to call. Trimming removed 1 base from V and 6 bases from J, with 5 bases in between. Germline loops: CDR1 SNHLY, CDR2 FYNNEI. This CDR3 spans 12 amino acids. This CDR3 reads CASSEVGDTQYF. CDR3 DNA sequence: TGTGCCAGCAGTGAAGTAGGGGATACGCAGTATTTT.

The chain couples TRBV12-3 or TRBV12-4 to TRBJ2-6, with TRBD1 matching 8 bases. With V trimmed by 6 bases and J by 2 bases, 9 bases remained unmatched. CDR3 length equals 17 residues. The CDR3 DNA follows: TGTGCCAGCAGAGCGACAGGGGAAAACCCTGGGGCCAACGTCCTGACTTTC. As protein: CASRATGENPGANVLTF.

This clonotype is a singleton in its sample. V gene TRBV20-1 combines with J gene TRBJ1-2; D call uncertain. V lost 3 bases and J lost 5, with 7 bases in between. Germline CDR1 DFQATT, CDR2 SNEGSKA (reference sequence). CDR3 size: 11 residues. In nucleotides, the CDR3 is TGCAGTGCTAGGTACAGATATGGCTACACCTTC. Translated: CSARYRYGYTF.

V gene TRBV4-1 combines with J gene TRBJ2-3, with D perhaps TRBD1 (5 bases). V lost 3 bases to trimming and J lost 1 base, with 14 bases between them. This CDR3 is built from 16 residues. The germline gives CDR1 MGHRA, CDR2 YSYEKL. CDR3 region: CASSHGRVMGTDTQYF. The CDR3 coding sequence is TGCGCCAGCAGCCATGGCAGGGTCATGGGCACAGATACGCAGTATTTT.

The chain employs TRBV18 and TRBJ2-3; the match to TRBD2 covers 11 bases. The V gene end was trimmed by 2 bases and the J gene end by 4 bases; junction bases not matched to a gene: 5. The germline gives CDR1 KGHSH, CDR2 LQKENI. This CDR3 contains 16 residues. CDR3 nucleotides: TGTGCCAGCTCACCAGGGACTAGCGGTCACCCAGATACGCAGTATTTT. It is translated as CASSPGTSGHPDTQYF. The variable domain in full, completed from reference TRBV18 and TRBJ2-3, reads NAGVMQNPRHLVRRRGQEARLRCSPMKGHSHVYWYRQLPEEGLKFMVYLQKENIIDESGMPKERFSAEFPKEGPSILRIQQVVRGDSAAYFCASSPGTSGHPDTQYFGPGTRLTVL.

The chain employs TRBV29-1 and TRBJ1-2; unclear D gene. This CDR3 has 11 residues. CDR1 and CDR2 (germline): SQVTM, ANQGSEA. Trimming took off 6 bases at V and 2 bases at J, with 7 bases between the two ends. Here the CDR3 DNA reads TGCAGCGTGTGGGAGAACTATGGCTACACCTTC. Translated: CSVWENYGYTF.

The chain couples TRBV7-6 to TRBJ2-5; TRBD2 might be the D (5 bases). V lost 1 base and J lost 3, with 12 bases in between. Germline CDR1 SGHVS, CDR2 FNYEAQ. The CDR3 loop spans 15 amino acids. Here the CDR3 reads CASSLVFSGKETQYF. CDR3 DNA sequence: TGTGCCAGCAGCTTAGTTTTTTCGGGGAAAGAGACCCAGTACTTC. Complete variable domain (other parts from reference TRBV7-6 and TRBJ2-5): GAGVSQSPRYKVTKRGQDVALRCDPISGHVSLYWYRQALGQGPEFLTYFNYEAQQDKSGLPNDRFSAERPEGSISTLTIQRTEQRDSAMYRCASSLVFSGKETQYFGPGTRLLVL.

The chain recombines TRBV7-2 with TRBJ2-5; D gene unclear. Germline CDR1 and CDR2: SGHTA and FQGNSA. Trimming shortened V by 7 bases and J by 6 bases, and 18 bases separated the two germline ends. The CDR3 covers 14 residues. The CDR3 loop reads CASTPGGSLKTQYF. The CDR3 coding sequence is TGTGCCAGCACCCCCGGCGGTTCTCTGAAGACCCAGTACTTC.

The chain links TRBV5-1 to TRBJ2-3; D unresolved. The germline V gene has CDR1 SGHRS and CDR2 YFSETQ. The V end lost 0 bases, the J end lost 1 base, and 9 bases lay between the germline ends. The CDR3 spans 15 residues. The chain's CDR3 is CASSLVERGTDTQYF. In nucleotides, the CDR3 is TGCGCCAGCAGCTTGGTGGAACGTGGCACAGATACGCAGTATTTT.

The rearrangement joins TRBV3-1 to TRBJ1-2, with D unresolved. The length of the CDR3 is 13 residues. V lost 3 bases to trimming and J lost 4 bases, with 9 bases between them. The germline CDR1 and CDR2 sequences are LGHDT and YNNKEL (reference sequence). CDR3 DNA: TGTGCCAGCAGCCACCAGACACCCTATGGCTACACCTTC. Translating gives CASSHQTPYGYTF.

This clonotype was seen just once. The V call is TRBV19, the J call TRBJ1-1, with D possibly matching TRBD1 (5 bases). The CDR3 runs 17 residues. Germline V gene sequence: CDR1 LNHDA, CDR2 SQIVND (reference sequence). The V end lost 10 bases, the J end lost 0 bases, and 24 bases lay between the germline ends. CDR3 amino acids: CATQRDSGPLMNTEAFF. As DNA, the CDR3 is TGTGCCACCCAACGTGACAGCGGACCCTTAATGAACACTGAAGCTTTCTTT.